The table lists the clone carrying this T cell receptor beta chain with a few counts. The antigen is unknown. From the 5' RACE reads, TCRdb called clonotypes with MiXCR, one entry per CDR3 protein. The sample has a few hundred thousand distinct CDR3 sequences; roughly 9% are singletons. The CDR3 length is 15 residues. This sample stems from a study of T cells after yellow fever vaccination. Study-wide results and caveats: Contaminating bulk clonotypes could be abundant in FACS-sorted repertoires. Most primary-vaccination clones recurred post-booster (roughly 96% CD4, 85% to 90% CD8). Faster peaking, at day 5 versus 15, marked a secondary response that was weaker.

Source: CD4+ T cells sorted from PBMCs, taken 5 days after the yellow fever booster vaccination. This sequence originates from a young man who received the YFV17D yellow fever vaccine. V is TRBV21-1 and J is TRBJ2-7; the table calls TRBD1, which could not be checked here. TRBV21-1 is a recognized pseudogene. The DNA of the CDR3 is TGTGCCAGCAGCAAAGCTCATTCCCCCCCCTACGAGCAGTACGTC. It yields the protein CASSKAHSPPYEQYV.